This T cell receptor (beta chain) emerged from a study of cytomegalovirus exposure and HLA in healthy donors. The count of this clone is one. CDR1 SGHAT and CDR2 FQNNGV come from the germline V gene. The CDR3 runs 15 residues. V was pared by 5 bases and J by 2 bases, with 15 bases between. Vbeta (60) and Jbeta (13) primers were used in the PCR. This table comes from immunoSEQ multiplex PCR, and its TCRdb copy is limited to in-frame clones, with some not included. The data show 110,000 to 150,000 clones, about two thirds seen once. This TCR came from a man in his forties in good health and CMV-seronegative. The chain joins TRBV11-2 to TRBJ1-1; a weak D match, TRBD1 (5 bases). Specimen: PBMCs. This CDR3 reads CASSTDRYPNTEAFF. The DNA of the CDR3 is TGTGCCAGCAGCACCGACAGATACCCAAACACTGAAGCTTTCTTT.